These 9 T cell receptor beta chains originate from one sample sequenced in a study of blood T cell repertoires in COVID-19. Profiling relied on immunoSEQ multiplex PCR, and the TCRdb table lists in-frame clones only, not all of them. In the table there are about 250,000 clones, 75% to 90% of which are singletons. Sequencing input: peripheral blood. These receptors all come from a woman aged 40 to 49 who had recovered from COVID-19.

The rearrangement uses TRBV10-2 and TRBJ1-2; 7 nucleotides agree with TRBD1. The CDR3 runs 13 residues. Germline values: CDR1 WSHSY, CDR2 SAAADI. The V gene end was trimmed by 6 bases and the J gene end by 8 bases; junction bases not matched to a gene: 9. CDR3 residues: CASSLDRVGGYTF. CDR3 sequence (DNA): TGCGCCAGCAGCCTAGACAGGGTCGGCGGCTACACCTTC.

V gene TRBV9 combines with J gene TRBJ2-7; D is perhaps TRBD1 (6 bases). Germline loops: CDR1 SGDLS, CDR2 YYNGEE. With 2 bases removed from V and 7 bases from J, the gap between germline ends came to 22 bases. The CDR3 spans 16 residues. The CDR3 nucleotides read TGTGCCAGCAGCGTCAGTCAGGGAATCCAACAGGGAGAGCAGTACTTC. The encoded protein is CASSVSQGIQQGEQYF.

This clone is a singleton in its sample. The chain joins TRBV5-4 to TRBJ2-7, with 9 bases matching TRBD1. The CDR3 is 16 amino acids. Per germline, CDR1 SGHNT and CDR2 YYREEE (reference sequence). The trim removed 4 bases at V and 1 base at J, leaving 9 bases unmatched. As DNA, the CDR3 is TGTGCCAGCAGCCCGAGTTCGGGGACAGGGTCCTACGAGCAGTACTTC. The encoded protein is CASSPSSGTGSYEQYF.

The rearrangement links TRBV7-2 to TRBJ1-2; weak D call: TRBD1 (6 bases). This CDR3 contains 13 residues. Trimming cost V 1 base and J 7 bases, with 10 bases left between them. Germline CDR1 reads SGHTA; CDR2 reads FQGNSA. In nucleotides, the CDR3 is TGTGCCAGCAGCTTAGGGCAGGGGTTTGGCTACACCTTC. Protein sequence: CASSLGQGFGYTF. The entire variable domain, with the rest obtained from reference TRBV7-2 and TRBJ1-2, is as follows: GAGVSQSPSNKVTEKGKDVELRCDPISGHTALYWYRQSLGQGLEFLIYFQGNSAPDKSGLPSDRFSAERTGGSVSTLTIQRTQQEDSAVYLCASSLGQGFGYTFGSGTRLTVV.

This clone has only one observation. The gene calls are TRBV27 and TRBJ1-6; 9 positions match TRBD1. The CDR3 runs 16 residues. V shed 0 bases, J shed 9 bases, and the junction held 6 bases outside the gene matches. Germline V gives CDR1 MNHEY, CDR2 SMNVEV (reference sequence). CDR3 in DNA: TGTGCCAGCAGTTTATCGCGGACAGGGGCGGTTTCACCCCTCCACTTT. As protein: CASSLSRTGAVSPLHF.

This clone was recorded only once. The sample carries other DNA sequences with the same CDR3. The chain employs TRBV9 and TRBJ2-5; possibly TRBD1 for D (5 bases). Germline assignment: CDR1 SGDLS and CDR2 YYNGEE. This CDR3 region has 13 residues. Trimming stripped 0 bases from V and 5 bases from J, with 8 bases between. The CDR3 sequence: CASSVAGWETQYF. The CDR3 DNA is TGTGCCAGCAGCGTAGCAGGGTGGGAGACCCAGTACTTC.

The chain uses TRBV19 and TRBJ1-2, with unresolved D. The germline V gene has CDR1 LNHDA and CDR2 SQIVND (reference sequence). V dropped 4 bases and J dropped 0 bases, with 12 bases sitting between them. The CDR3 runs to 15 residues. The CDR3 loop is CASSTLLTANYGYTF. The CDR3 nucleotides read TGTGCCAGTAGTACCCTCCTTACGGCTAACTATGGCTACACCTTC.

The chain carries TRBV9 and TRBJ1-6, with D unclear. Per the germline V gene, CDR1 is SGDLS and CDR2 is YYNGEE. V was trimmed by 4 bases and J by 6 bases, leaving 11 bases between them. This CDR3 spans 14 amino acids. DNA of the CDR3: TGTGCCAGCAGCCAGGATATACTTAATTCACCCCTCCACTTT. Its protein product is CASSQDILNSPLHF.

V usage is TRBV9 and J usage is TRBJ2-7, with 8 bases that match TRBD1. In germline, CDR1 is SGDLS, CDR2 YYNGEE. Trimming at V came to 4 bases and at J to 2 bases, leaving 11 bases not matched to a gene. This CDR3 region has 16 residues. The CDR3 loop reads CASSPHGGQGPYEQYF. CDR3 DNA sequence: TGTGCCAGCAGCCCCCACGGAGGACAGGGACCCTACGAGCAGTACTTC.